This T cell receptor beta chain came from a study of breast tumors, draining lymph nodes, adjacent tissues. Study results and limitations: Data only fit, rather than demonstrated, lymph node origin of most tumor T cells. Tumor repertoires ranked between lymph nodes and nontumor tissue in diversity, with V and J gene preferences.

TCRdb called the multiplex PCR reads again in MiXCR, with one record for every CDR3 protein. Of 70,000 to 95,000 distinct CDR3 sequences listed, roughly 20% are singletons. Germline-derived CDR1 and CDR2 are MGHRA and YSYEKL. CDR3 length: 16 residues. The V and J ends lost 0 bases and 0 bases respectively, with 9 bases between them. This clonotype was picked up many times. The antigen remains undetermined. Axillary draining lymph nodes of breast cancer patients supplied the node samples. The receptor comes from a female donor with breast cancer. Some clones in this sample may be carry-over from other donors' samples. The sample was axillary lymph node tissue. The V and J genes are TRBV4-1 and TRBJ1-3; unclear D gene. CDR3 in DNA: TGCGCCAGCAGCCAAGATCCACTGGTCTCTGGAAACACCATATATTTT. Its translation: CASSQDPLVSGNTIYF.